The 8 T cell receptor beta chains reported below all come from one sample, sequenced in a study of human CD8 memory T cell subsets. Preparation of the TCR beta libraries relied on UMI-labeled 5' RACE. Reprocessing the 5' RACE reads, TCRdb reports a single entry for every CDR3 protein and omits DNA. The ten most abundant clones cover approximately 40% of a sample with 4,500 to 7,000 distinct CDR3 sequences. Material: CD8+ effector memory T cells (TEM) sorted from PBMCs. The subset: effector memory CD8 T cells, CCR7- CD45RO+ CD95+. The receptors were gathered from a human donor in good health.

The chain employs TRBV2 and TRBJ1-1. Germline-derived CDR1 and CDR2 are SNHLY and FYNNEI. The CDR3 is made up of 14 amino acids. The CDR3 protein is CASSEADLGPEAFF.

This rearrangement joins TRBV6-5 to TRBJ1-4. Germline V lookup: CDR1 MNHEY, CDR2 SVGAGI. The CDR3 covers 14 residues. The CDR3 protein is CATSEARDFEKLFF.

CDR3 amino acids: CASKRTSMVEQFF. The gene calls are TRBV2 and TRBJ2-1; the D gene TCRdb calls, TRBD2, cannot be checked with no DNA. The CDR3 loop spans 13 amino acids. CDR1 and CDR2 from the germline V gene are SNHLY and FYNNEI. The full variable domain, in which reference TRBV2 and TRBJ2-1 provide the parts outside the CDR3, is EPEVTQTPSHQVTQMGQEVILRCVPISNHLYFYWYRQILGQKVEFLVSFYNNEISEKSEIFDDQFSVERPDGSNFTLKIRSTKLEDSAMYFCASKRTSMVEQFFGPGTRLTVL.

This chain connects TRBV10-1 to TRBJ1-1; TCRdb lists TRBD1, though no DNA is available to test this call. Germline V lookup: CDR1 WNHNN, CDR2 SYGVQD (reference sequence). The CDR3 extends over 14 amino acids. This CDR3 reads CASKKSGTGSEAFF.

The J gene is TRBJ2-3, the V gene TRBV11-2. Germline V lookup: CDR1 SGHAT, CDR2 FQNNGV. The CDR3 extends over 12 amino acids. This chain's CDR3 is CASSLVGDTQYF.

This clonotype counts as medium-sized by frequency. The V call is TRBV6-4, the J call TRBJ2-3; no DNA is available, so the TRBD1 call from TCRdb remains unchecked. Looked up from germline, CDR1 is MRHNA and CDR2 is SNTAGT. The CDR3 loop spans 16 amino acids. The CDR3: CASSETPGGAGDTQYF.

In terms of frequency, this clonotype is medium-sized. The gene calls are TRBV7-6 and TRBJ2-1; TCRdb's D gene call, TRBD2, goes unchecked for lack of DNA. The CDR3 contains 14 residues. Germline V gene lookup returns CDR1 SGHVS and CDR2 FNYEAQ. The CDR3 region is CASSQPASYNEQFF.

The chain links TRBV6-4 to TRBJ2-2. The CDR3 length is 13 residues. Germline CDR1 reads MRHNA; CDR2 reads SNTAGT. The CDR3 region is CASSRRDTGELFF.